Below, 13 T cell receptor beta chains from the same sample are listed, as sequenced in a study of cytomegalovirus exposure and HLA in healthy donors. Primers included in the PCR were 60 Vbeta and 13 Jbeta primers. Data came from immunoSEQ multiplex PCR; TCRdb stores just in-frame clones and leaves some out. The table includes about 170,000 clones, around 73% detected once. The sequenced sample was PBMCs. These TCRs come from a woman younger than 35 in good health and CMV-seropositive.

This rearrangement joins TRBV6-6 to TRBJ1-2; 7 bases line up with TRBD1. The junction had 6 bases not matched to a gene; V was cut back by 4 bases and J by 4 bases. CDR1 and CDR2 (germline): MNHNY, SVGAGI (reference sequence). This CDR3 is built from 14 residues. DNA of the CDR3: TGTGCCAGCAGTTCGGGACAGCAGTTCTATGGCTACACCTTC. Encoded protein: CASSSGQQFYGYTF.

This clone occurred once. The V gene is TRBV6-4, the J gene TRBJ2-7; no reliable D call. Trimming pared 0 bases from V and 2 bases from J, leaving 14 bases between. This CDR3 contains 16 residues. Germline V gives CDR1 MRHNA, CDR2 SNTAGT. This CDR3 reads CASSDSMTGPPYEQYF. The DNA for the CDR3 is TGTGCCAGCAGTGACTCGATGACGGGTCCCCCCTACGAGCAGTACTTC.

Only one count was recorded for this clone. The junction and the germline gene differ at one end; a read error may be behind it. This chain links TRBV7-9 with TRBJ2-3; TRBD2 matches 8 bases. Germline V CDR1 and CDR2: SEHNR, FQNEAQ (reference sequence). The CDR3 contains 18 residues. The CDR3 here is CSSSLSGGAGVKTDTQYF. CDR3 in DNA: TGTTCCAGCAGCTTATCCGGGGGAGCGGGGGTAAAAACAGATACGCAGTATTTT.

The chain is built from TRBV19 and TRBJ1-5, with 11 bases aligning to TRBD1. CDR1 is LNHDA, CDR2 SQIVND, per germline (reference sequence). V lost 11 bases to trimming and J lost 4 bases; unmatched junction nucleotides: 4. CDR3 length: 13 residues. The chain's CDR3 is CAGGQGANQPQHF. As DNA, the CDR3 is TGTGCCGGTGGACAGGGGGCGAATCAGCCCCAGCATTTT.

The CDR3 loop is CASSAGEGRGGNEQFF. CDR3 nucleotides: TGTGCCAGCAGCGCCGGGGAGGGGCGCGGGGGCAATGAGCAGTTCTTC. The genes are TRBV2 and TRBJ2-1, with 7 bases that match TRBD2. Germline V gives CDR1 SNHLY, CDR2 FYNNEI. Losses at the gene ends were 6 bases for V and 6 bases for J; bases not matched to a gene: 14. This CDR3 is 16 amino acids long.

This rearrangement joins TRBV18 to TRBJ1-2; 12 bases line up with TRBD1. The V gene's germline CDR1 is KGHSH and CDR2 LQKENI. V shed 0 bases and J 4 bases; nucleotides not matched to a gene: 6. This CDR3 comprises 17 residues. The CDR3 loop is CASSPPGTGGPPYGYTF. CDR3 coding DNA: TGTGCCAGCTCACCACCAGGGACAGGGGGCCCCCCCTATGGCTACACCTTC.

J is TRBJ1-2 and V is TRBV5-4, with D tentatively TRBD1 (5 bases). Looked up from germline, CDR1 is SGHNT and CDR2 is YYREEE (reference sequence). V lost 2 bases, J lost 4 bases, and 12 bases lay in between. This CDR3 has 14 amino acids. The CDR3 DNA reads as TGTGCCAGCAGCTTCGACAGCTCGAGCTATGGCTACACCTTC. It codes for CASSFDSSSYGYTF.

V and J are TRBV2 and TRBJ1-5, with TRBD1 matching 9 bases. V shed 8 bases and J 2 bases; nucleotides not matched to a gene: 4. The CDR3 runs 14 residues. Germline values: CDR1 SNHLY, CDR2 FYNNEI. The CDR3 protein is CASHRDRGNQPQHF. The CDR3 bases are TGTGCCAGCCATAGGGACAGGGGCAATCAGCCCCAGCATTTT.

The chain employs TRBV30 and TRBJ1-6, with 7 bases identical to TRBD1. CDR3 length: 13 amino acids. Germline CDR1 reads GTSNPN; CDR2 reads SVGIG (reference sequence). V dropped 7 bases and J dropped 6; count of bases not matched to a gene: 6. The DNA for the CDR3 is TGTGCCTCAGGACAGGCCCTTAATTCACCCCTCCACTTT. Its translation: CASGQALNSPLHF.

The chain joins TRBV15 to TRBJ2-6; 7 bases match TRBD1. This CDR3 is built from 19 residues. Trimming took 0 bases from V and 0 from J; bases not matched to a gene: 8. Germline CDR1 reads LNHNV; CDR2 reads YYDKDF (reference sequence). CDR3: CATSRDRGTVISGANVLTF. The DNA of the CDR3 is TGTGCCACCAGCAGAGACCGAGGGACAGTTATCTCTGGGGCCAACGTCCTGACTTTC.

The chain uses TRBV9 and TRBJ1-3; possible D gene TRBD1, 5 bases. CDR1 is SGDLS, CDR2 YYNGEE, per germline. The CDR3 extends over 13 amino acids. With 3 bases removed from V and 3 bases from J, the gap between germline ends came to 7 bases. This CDR3 reads CASSGTHGNTIYF. The CDR3 DNA reads as TGTGCCAGCAGCGGGACACATGGAAACACCATATATTTT. Full variable domain (outside the CDR3, taken from reference TRBV9 and TRBJ1-3): DSGVTQTPKHLITATGQRVTLRCSPRSGDLSVYWYQQSLDQGLQFLIQYYNGEERAKGNILERFSAQQFPDLHSELNLSSLELGDSALYFCASSGTHGNTIYFGEGSWLTVV.

The V gene is TRBV6-4, the J gene TRBJ2-1; TRBD2 aligns across 8 bases. Germline lookup yields CDR1 MRHNA and CDR2 SNTAGT. The CDR3 spans 16 residues. V was clipped by 3 bases and J by 6 bases; unmatched bases: 10. The CDR3: CASSEGSGGGRNEQFF. The CDR3 bases are TGTGCCAGCAGTGAAGGATCGGGGGGGGGCCGCAATGAGCAGTTCTTC.

This rearrangement joins TRBV19 to TRBJ2-5, with 16 nucleotides matching TRBD2. V dropped 6 bases and J dropped 4; count of bases not matched to a gene: 2. The CDR3 runs 15 residues. The V gene's germline CDR1 is LNHDA and CDR2 SQIVND (reference sequence). CDR3 protein: CASSGTSGGVETQYF. In DNA, the CDR3 is TGTGCCAGTAGCGGGACTAGCGGGGGGGTAGAGACCCAGTACTTC.